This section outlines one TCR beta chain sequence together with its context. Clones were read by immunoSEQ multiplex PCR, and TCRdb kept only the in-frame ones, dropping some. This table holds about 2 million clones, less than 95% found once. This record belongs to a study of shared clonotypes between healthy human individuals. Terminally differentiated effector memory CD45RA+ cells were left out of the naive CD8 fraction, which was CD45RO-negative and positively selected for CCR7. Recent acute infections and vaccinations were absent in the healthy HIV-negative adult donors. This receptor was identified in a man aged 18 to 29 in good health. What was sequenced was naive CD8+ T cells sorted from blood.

CDR3 loop: CASSQGVTAEKLFF. The CDR3 bases are TGCGCCAGCAGCCAAGGGGTGACAGCCGAAAAACTGTTTTTT. The V call is TRBV4-1, the J call TRBJ1-4, with D possibly matching TRBD1 (5 bases). V was trimmed by 1 base and J by 8 bases, leaving 11 bases between them. From germline, CDR1 is MGHRA and CDR2 YSYEKL. The CDR3 has 14 residues.